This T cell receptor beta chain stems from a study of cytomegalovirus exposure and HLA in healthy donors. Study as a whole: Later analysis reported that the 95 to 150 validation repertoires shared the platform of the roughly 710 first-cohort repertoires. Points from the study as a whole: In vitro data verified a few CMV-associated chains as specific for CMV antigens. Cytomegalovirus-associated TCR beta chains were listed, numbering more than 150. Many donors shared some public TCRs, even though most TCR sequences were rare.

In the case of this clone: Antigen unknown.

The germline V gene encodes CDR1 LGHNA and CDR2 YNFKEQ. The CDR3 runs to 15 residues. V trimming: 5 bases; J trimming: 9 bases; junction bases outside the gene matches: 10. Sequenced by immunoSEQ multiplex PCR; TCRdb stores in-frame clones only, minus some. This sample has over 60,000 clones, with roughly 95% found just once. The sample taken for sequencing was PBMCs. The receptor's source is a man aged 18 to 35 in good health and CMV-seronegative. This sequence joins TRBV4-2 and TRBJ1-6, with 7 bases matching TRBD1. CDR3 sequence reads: CASSSSGTAGSPLHF. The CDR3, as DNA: TGTGCCAGCAGCTCGTCCGGGACAGCGGGTTCACCCCTCCACTTT.